The entry below describes one T cell receptor (beta chain). This clonotype has a handful of counts. Its antigen remains undetermined. Qualities for individual bases were not recorded, and no much larger clone is one base off. Inclusive of the bounding cysteine and phenylalanine, the CDR3 is 14 residues long. The read is trimmed to its CDR3 DNA, 42 bases read in frame from base 1. From the germline V gene (reference sequence), CDR1 is LGHDT and CDR2 is YNNKEL. The germline V and J ends show losses of 4 bases and 0 bases respectively, and no gene match explains 1 base of the junction. These data belong to a study of spatial heterogeneity in lung cancer (dated by TCRdb to between 2018 and 2021). About the full investigation: Beta-chain transcripts were consistently detected in greater numbers than alpha-chain transcripts, which likely reflected higher beta-chain transcript abundance. In tumor regions, TCR transcript counts showed a strong correlation with a T cell transcriptional module score derived from matched bulk RNA-seq. In the raw uncorrected reads, each unique combination of TCR and UMI appeared more than ten times on average. TCR alpha and beta repertoires were quantitatively compared across multiple tumor regions, matched nontumor lung and blood in non-small cell lung cancer. Nonsynonymous mutation counts, determined by whole-exome sequencing of tumor tissue, were related to features of the TCR repertoire. Both alpha and beta chains were TCR-sequenced in a few hundred tumor regions, approximately 68 matched nontumor lung samples and roughly 50 PBMC samples obtained at surgery.

Preparation of the library involved 5' RACE. Sequenced using a NextSeq 500. In the TCR library protocol, a unique molecular identifier was attached to each TCR cDNA molecule so that PCR and sequencing errors could be corrected. The paper's processing steps were these. Decombinator tools were used for TCR identification, UMI-based error correction and CDR3 extraction. Expanded TCRs were defined as those above a frequency of 2 per 1,000, corresponding to the top 1% of the tumor frequency distribution. Expanded tumor TCRs statistically deemed absent (corrected P<0.05) from at least one tumor region were classed as regional, and all other expanded tumor TCRs were classed as ubiquitous. Rényi diversity was computed with the R vegan package after subsampling each repertoire 100 times to 5,000 TCRs. CDR3 similarity networks were built from amino acid triplet string-kernel similarity, with CDR3s being connected when pairwise similarity was above 0.82. TCRdb ran its own pipeline on the public reads, namely fastp trimming at Q25 and MiXCR clone calling, and kept in-frame beta chains. Each record represents a unique CDR3 protein, reported with the most common genes and DNA among its rows. The V and J calls shown here were made by TCRdb, not taken from the authors' results. The sample table lists 20,000 to 25,000 distinct CDR3 sequences, approximately 4.8% of them with a count of one. Roughly a tenth of the sample is held by the ten biggest clonotypes.

The sample's time point label, decoded: sample taken at primary tumor resection. Donors were about 70 patients with early-stage, untreated non-small cell lung cancer from the lung TRACERx cohort. Without any cell sorting, TCR sequencing was performed on whole RNA extracted either from tumor and nontumor lung tissue or from cryopreserved PBMC samples. Patients were selected for TCR sequencing only if sufficient RNA was available from at least two tumor regions. A lung pathologist reviewed the tumor and adjacent nontumor lung specimens before the specimens were selected. What the study reported, not specific to this receptor: Additional single-cell paired TCR alpha and beta sequencing was considered necessary to confirm, at a functional level, the hypothesis that regional TCRs recognize regional mutations. Counts of ubiquitous and regional expanded TCRs were found to correlate with counts of ubiquitous and regional nonsynonymous mutations, respectively. The tumor nonsynonymous mutation count correlated with the number of expanded intratumoral alpha and beta TCRs. TCR-seq coverage of tumor T cells was estimated at only roughly 7.7% for alpha chains and 12% to 15% for beta chains.

Here the chain combines TRBV3-1 and TRBJ2-3, and 7 junctional nucleotides match TRBD1. The source was lung tumor tissue, collected at surgery. The receptor was isolated from a male donor with early-stage non-small cell lung cancer. The CDR3 protein is CASSRDRSTDTQYF. The DNA sequence follows: TGTGCCAGCAGCCGGGACAGAAGCACAGATACGCAGTATTTT.